Below are 30 T cell receptor beta chains sequenced from a single sample in a study of cytomegalovirus exposure and HLA in healthy donors. A multiplex PCR was run with 60 Vbeta primers and 13 Jbeta primers. Assay: immunoSEQ multiplex PCR; the TCRdb copy retains only in-frame clones and omits some. The sample gives 180,000 or so clones, about three quarters of which show up once; roughly 13% is in the top ten. Sequenced input: PBMCs. The receptors were gathered from a middle-aged man in good health and CMV-seropositive.

The V and J genes are TRBV4-2 and TRBJ2-7, with D perhaps matching TRBD1 (6 bases). The V end was cut by 5 bases, the J end by 2 bases, with 10 bases between. The germline V gene encodes CDR1 LGHNA and CDR2 YNFKEQ. CDR3 size: 13 residues. Written as DNA, the CDR3 is TGTGCCAGCAGCGCCCGGACAGCCTACGAGCAGTACTTC. It codes for CASSARTAYEQYF.

This clone has a handful of counts. As DNA, the CDR3 is TGTGCCAGCAGTTCCCTTGCTCCCTTAGGGACAGCTATGAACACTGAAGCTTTCTTT. The encoded protein is CASSSLAPLGTAMNTEAFF. The chain has TRBV27 and TRBJ1-1; 7 bases are shared with TRBD1. This CDR3 comprises 19 residues. Trimming at V came to 4 bases and at J to 0 bases, leaving 17 bases not matched to a gene. Germline CDR1 and CDR2: MNHEY and SMNVEV (reference sequence).

The chain employs TRBV7-7 and TRBJ2-1; 7 nucleotides align to TRBD1. Per the germline V gene, CDR1 is SSHAT and CDR2 is FNYEAQ (reference sequence). V gave up 1 base and J gave up 2 bases; unmatched junction bases: 2. The CDR3 loop spans 15 amino acids. CDR3 sequence reads: CASSLGQGPYNEQFF. The CDR3 nucleotides are TGTGCCAGCAGCTTAGGACAGGGTCCCTACAATGAGCAGTTCTTC. Supplemented by reference TRBV7-7 and TRBJ2-1, the full variable domain reads GAGVSQSPRYKVTKRGQDVTLRCDPISSHATLYWYQQALGQGPEFLTYFNYEAQPDKSGLPSDRFSAERPEGSISTLTIQRTEQRDSAMYRCASSLGQGPYNEQFFGPGTRLTVL.

The V call is TRBV4-1, the J call TRBJ1-5; D unresolved. Trimming cost V 1 base and J 0 bases, with 7 bases left between them. This CDR3 comprises 15 residues. Germline V gene lookup returns CDR1 MGHRA and CDR2 YSYEKL. The chain's CDR3 is CASSQGRFSNQPQHF. The CDR3 nucleotides read TGCGCCAGCAGCCAAGGGAGGTTTAGCAATCAGCCCCAGCATTTT.

Only one count was recorded for this clone. The gene calls are TRBV2 and TRBJ2-5; no reliable D call. Trimming shortened V by 6 bases and J by 0 bases, and 8 bases separated the two germline ends. This CDR3 contains 13 residues. Germline assignment: CDR1 SNHLY and CDR2 FYNNEI. CDR3 sequence: CASRVDYQETQYF. The CDR3 region has the DNA TGTGCCAGCAGAGTTGACTACCAAGAGACCCAGTACTTC.

The gene calls are TRBV19 and TRBJ2-5, with D perhaps TRBD2 (5 bases). V lost 6 bases and J lost 4, with 9 bases in between. Germline-derived CDR1 and CDR2 are LNHDA and SQIVND (reference sequence). The CDR3 is 12 residues long. CDR3 amino acids: CASRQSGETQYF. CDR3 DNA sequence: TGTGCCAGTAGACAGAGCGGAGAGACCCAGTACTTC. Together with reference TRBV19 and TRBJ2-5, the CDR3 gives the full variable domain: DGGITQSPKYLFRKEGQNVTLSCEQNLNHDAMYWYRQDPGQGLRLIYYSQIVNDFQKGDIAEGYSVSREKKESFPLTVTSAQKNPTAFYLCASRQSGETQYFGPGTRLLVL.

The rearrangement uses TRBV6-1 and TRBJ1-5; 10 bases fit TRBD1. The CDR3 totals 15 residues. V lost 6 bases to trimming and J lost 4 bases; unmatched junction nucleotides: 6. Germline V gene sequence: CDR1 MNHNS, CDR2 SASEGT. The CDR3 region has the DNA TGTGCCAGCAGACGACAGGGGGCGGAGAATCAGCCCCAGCATTTT. As protein: CASRRQGAENQPQHF.

The V call is TRBV7-6, the J call TRBJ1-2, with 11 bases fitting TRBD1. The CDR3 covers 18 residues. Trimming took 5 bases from V and 5 from J; bases not matched to a gene: 16. Germline loops: CDR1 SGHVS, CDR2 FNYEAQ. In DNA, the CDR3 is TGTGCCAGCAGCACCTCCGCCGGGACAGGGGGAGCCCAATATGGCTACACCTTC. It specifies CASSTSAGTGGAQYGYTF. The full variable domain, in which reference TRBV7-6 and TRBJ1-2 provide the parts outside the CDR3, is GAGVSQSPRYKVTKRGQDVALRCDPISGHVSLYWYRQALGQGPEFLTYFNYEAQQDKSGLPNDRFSAERPEGSISTLTIQRTEQRDSAMYRCASSTSAGTGGAQYGYTFGSGTRLTVV.

The rearrangement links TRBV9 to TRBJ2-5; 9 bases match TRBD1. The germline CDR1 and CDR2 sequences are SGDLS and YYNGEE. V lost 4 bases, J lost 5 bases, and 9 bases stayed unmatched. The CDR3 runs to 15 residues. CDR3 residues: CASSYRTGELETQYF. The CDR3 coding sequence is TGTGCCAGCAGCTATCGGACAGGGGAATTGGAGACCCAGTACTTC.

This sequence joins TRBV7-9 and TRBJ2-5; TRBD2 matches at 13 bases. V dropped 6 bases and J dropped 2; count of bases not matched to a gene: 3. The CDR3 is 15 amino acids. CDR1 is SEHNR and CDR2 is FQNEAQ in the germline V gene (reference sequence). The CDR3, as DNA: TGTGCCAGCAGTTGGACTAGCGGGGGACAAGAGACCCAGTACTTC. This translates into CASSWTSGGQETQYF.

The chain joins TRBV18 to TRBJ2-5; TRBD1 is a possible D gene (6 bases). Germline CDR1 reads KGHSH; CDR2 reads LQKENI. The CDR3 contains 13 residues. The ends were cut back, 3 bases at V and 3 bases at J, with 8 bases in the middle. CDR3 residues: CASSPPGEETQYF. The DNA for the CDR3 is TGTGCCAGCTCACCCCCAGGGGAAGAGACCCAGTACTTC. Variable domain in full (rest from reference TRBV18 and TRBJ2-5): NAGVMQNPRHLVRRRGQEARLRCSPMKGHSHVYWYRQLPEEGLKFMVYLQKENIIDESGMPKERFSAEFPKEGPSILRIQQVVRGDSAAYFCASSPPGEETQYFGPGTRLLVL.

Only a few counts were recorded for this clone. The chain joins TRBV4-3 to TRBJ1-5, with TRBD1 identical over 9 bases. V gave up 1 base and J gave up 2 bases; unmatched junction bases: 9. Germline V lookup: CDR1 LGHNA, CDR2 YSLEER. The CDR3 is 18 amino acids. The chain's CDR3 is CASSQVGTGIRGNQPQHF. Written as DNA, the CDR3 is TGCGCCAGCAGCCAAGTGGGGACAGGGATAAGAGGCAATCAGCCCCAGCATTTT.

The genes are TRBV6-5 and TRBJ2-7; the D gene is possibly TRBD1 (6 bases). Germline-derived CDR1 and CDR2 are MNHEY and SVGAGI. This CDR3 is 15 amino acids long. Trimming left V 0 bases short and J 1 base short, with 10 bases between. The CDR3, as DNA: TGTGCCAGCAGTTACTCGAGACAGGCATCCTACGAGCAGTACTTC. It translates to CASSYSRQASYEQYF.

The CDR3 region has the DNA TGTGCCAGCAGTGAAGATAGCAGGGGAAGCAATCAGCCCCAGCATTTT. Translation gives CASSEDSRGSNQPQHF. This chain uses TRBV6-1 with TRBJ1-5; possible D gene TRBD1, 6 bases. With 1 base removed from V and 1 base from J, the gap between germline ends came to 11 bases. Germline assignment: CDR1 MNHNS and CDR2 SASEGT. The CDR3 consists of 16 residues.

This chain joins TRBV5-8 and TRBJ2-5; 9 bases map to TRBD1. V gave up 3 bases and J gave up 4 bases; unmatched junction bases: 4. Germline V lookup: CDR1 SGHTS, CDR2 YDEGEE. This CDR3 has 14 residues. CDR3 nucleotides: TGTGCCAGCAGCTCGACAGGGGGAGGAGAGACCCAGTACTTC. Translated: CASSSTGGGETQYF.

This clone turned up a few times. The V call is TRBV4-3, the J call TRBJ2-7, with D perhaps TRBD2 (6 bases). V lost 0 bases to trimming and J lost 0 bases, with 18 bases between them. This CDR3 has 18 amino acids. The V gene's germline CDR1 is LGHNA and CDR2 YSLEER. DNA for the CDR3: TGCGCCAGCAGCCAAGATCTGCCTCAGGGACTCCTCTCCTACGAGCAGTACTTC. Residues: CASSQDLPQGLLSYEQYF.

The chain recombines TRBV11-2 with TRBJ2-7, with D possibly matching TRBD1 (6 bases). The CDR3 loop spans 16 amino acids. Germline assignment: CDR1 SGHAT and CDR2 FQNNGV. Trimming pared 5 bases from V and 1 base from J, leaving 18 bases between. The DNA of the CDR3 is TGTGCCAGCAGCCCGACGACAGGACCCGCATCCTACGAGCAGTACTTC. It is translated as CASSPTTGPASYEQYF.

This clone was counted once. V and J are TRBV27 and TRBJ1-1; possibly TRBD1 for D (5 bases). With 6 bases removed from V and 0 bases from J, the gap between germline ends came to 14 bases. CDR1 and CDR2 from the germline V gene are MNHEY and SMNVEV (reference sequence). The CDR3 has 15 amino acids. CDR3 in amino acids: CASSTRAPLNTEAFF. DNA of the CDR3: TGTGCCAGCAGCACCAGGGCCCCATTGAACACTGAAGCTTTCTTT.

The chain combines TRBV4-3 with TRBJ2-2; D is ambiguous. The V gene's germline CDR1 is LGHNA and CDR2 YSLEER. This CDR3 contains 16 residues. V lost 1 base to trimming and J lost 6 bases, with 15 bases between them. CDR3 residues: CASSQAVRVRAGELFF. The CDR3 bases are TGCGCCAGCAGCCAAGCAGTAAGAGTTCGGGCCGGGGAGCTGTTTTTT.

CDR3 amino acids: CASSPNGGHLNTEAFF. CDR3 in DNA: TGTGCCAGCAGCCCTAATGGGGGACACCTCAACACTGAAGCTTTCTTT. The chain recombines TRBV13 with TRBJ1-1; D is perhaps TRBD1 (6 bases). V dropped 5 bases and J dropped 2 bases, with 18 bases sitting between them. This CDR3 is built from 16 residues. Germline values: CDR1 PRHDT, CDR2 FYEKMQ (reference sequence).

The rearrangement uses TRBV2 and TRBJ1-1; D call uncertain. The ends were cut back, 8 bases at V and 1 base at J, with 11 bases in the middle. The CDR3 sequence is 13 residues long. CDR1 and CDR2 (germline): SNHLY, FYNNEI. For the CDR3, the DNA is TGTGCCAGCTCCACCGGAGGGAACACTGAAGCTTTCTTT. It codes for CASSTGGNTEAFF.

This clone was seen just once. This chain joins TRBV6-5 and TRBJ1-1, with D maybe TRBD1 (6 bases). The germline V gene encodes CDR1 MNHEY and CDR2 SVGAGI. This CDR3 is 14 amino acids long. The germline V and J ends were trimmed by 0 bases and 1 base, with 6 bases remaining between them. In DNA, the CDR3 is TGTGCCAGCAGTTACTCACAGGGGAACACTGAAGCTTTCTTT. Protein product: CASSYSQGNTEAFF.

V is TRBV5-5 and J is TRBJ2-1, with D possibly TRBD1 on 5 matching bases. V lost 2 bases and J lost 6, with 9 bases in between. This CDR3 spans 13 amino acids. The germline CDR1 and CDR2 sequences are SGHKS and YYEKEE (reference sequence). Written as DNA, the CDR3 is TGTGCCAGCAGCTTACAGGTCGGCAATGAGCAGTTCTTC. Translating it yields CASSLQVGNEQFF.

The chain is built from TRBV28 and TRBJ2-5; 8 bases are a match to TRBD2. Per germline, CDR1 MDHEN and CDR2 SYDVKM. The CDR3 covers 13 residues. V lost 7 bases, J lost 4 bases, and 5 bases stayed unmatched. CDR3 amino acids: CASISSGGETQYF. In DNA, the CDR3 is TGTGCCAGCATCTCAAGCGGGGGAGAGACCCAGTACTTC.

V usage is TRBV6-5 and J usage is TRBJ1-5, with D perhaps TRBD1 (6 bases). The CDR3 has 15 amino acids. V was trimmed by 6 bases and J by 6 bases, leaving 18 bases between them. Germline CDR1 is MNHEY and CDR2 is SVGAGI. The CDR3 sequence is CASSFGGGGSQPQHF. Written as DNA, the CDR3 is TGTGCCAGCAGCTTCGGGGGAGGGGGGTCTCAGCCCCAGCATTTT.

The chain has TRBV6-1 and TRBJ1-5; no clear D gene. Trimming stripped 1 base from V and 3 bases from J, with 19 bases between. Looked up from germline, CDR1 is MNHNS and CDR2 is SASEGT. The CDR3 contains 18 residues. The CDR3 DNA reads as TGTGCCAGCAGTGAAGGTTGGGTGAACAGTAAGCACAATCAGCCCCAGCATTTT. Encoded protein: CASSEGWVNSKHNQPQHF.

This clone appeared a few times. The chain combines TRBV28 with TRBJ2-3, with a tentative D call TRBD2 (6 bases). The V gene lost 4 bases and the J gene lost 6 bases, with 11 bases spanning the gap. CDR3 length: 13 residues. From germline, CDR1 is MDHEN and CDR2 SYDVKM. The CDR3 sequence is CASSWGVRDTQYF. DNA of the CDR3: TGTGCCAGCAGTTGGGGGGTGAGGGATACGCAGTATTTT. The variable domain in full, with the rest retrieved from reference TRBV28 and TRBJ2-3, is DVKVTQSSRYLVKRTGEKVFLECVQDMDHENMFWYRQDPGLGLRLIYFSYDVKMKEKGDIPEGYSVSREKKERFSLILESASTNQTSMYLCASSWGVRDTQYFGPGTRLTVL.

The V and J genes are TRBV28 and TRBJ1-2; the D is unclear. There are 11 residues in the CDR3. Germline lookup yields CDR1 MDHEN and CDR2 SYDVKM. V lost 4 bases, J lost 8 bases, and 8 bases lay in between. CDR3 DNA sequence: TGTGCCAGCAGTTACCGCGCCGGCTACACCTTC. Encoded protein: CASSYRAGYTF.

V is TRBV27 and J is TRBJ1-1, with TRBD1 as a possible D gene (5 bases). Trimming removed 5 bases from V and 0 bases from J, with 13 bases in between. Per the germline V gene, CDR1 is MNHEY and CDR2 is SMNVEV (reference sequence). The length of the CDR3 is 15 residues. This CDR3 reads CASSPRGLLNTEAFF. CDR3 coding DNA: TGTGCCAGCAGTCCCCGGGGACTCCTGAACACTGAAGCTTTCTTT.

J is TRBJ1-5 and V is TRBV10-3, with 7 bases aligning to TRBD1. From germline, CDR1 is ENHRY and CDR2 SYGVKD. J gave up 7 bases and V 6 bases, and 9 bases lay outside the gene matches. The CDR3 sequence is 14 residues long. CDR3 loop: CAISQGTVGQPQHF. The CDR3 DNA reads TGTGCCATCAGCCAGGGGACAGTCGGCCAGCCCCAGCATTTT.